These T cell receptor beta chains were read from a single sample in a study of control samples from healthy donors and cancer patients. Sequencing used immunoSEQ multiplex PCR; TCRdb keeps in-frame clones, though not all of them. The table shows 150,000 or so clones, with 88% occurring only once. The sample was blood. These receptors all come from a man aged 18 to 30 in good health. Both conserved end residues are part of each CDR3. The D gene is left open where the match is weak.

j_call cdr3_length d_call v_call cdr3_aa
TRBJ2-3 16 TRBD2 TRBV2 CASSREAGGGTDTQYF
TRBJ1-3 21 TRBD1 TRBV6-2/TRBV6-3 CASSYSKFRDRAFYSGNTIYF
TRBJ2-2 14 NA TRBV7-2 CASSLNGGTGELFF
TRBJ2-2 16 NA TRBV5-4 CASSVRSGSDTGELFF
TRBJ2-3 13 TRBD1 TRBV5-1 CASGDRRTDTQYF
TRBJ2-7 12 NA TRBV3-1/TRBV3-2 CASSQARGEQYF
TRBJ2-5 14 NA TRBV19 CASSGSGGAGEQYF
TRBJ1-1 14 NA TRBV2 CASSEGMGNTEAFF
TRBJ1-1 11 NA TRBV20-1 CNADSGTEAFF
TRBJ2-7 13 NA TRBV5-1 CASSFPGGREQYF
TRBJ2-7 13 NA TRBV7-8 CASSPVVAVEQYF
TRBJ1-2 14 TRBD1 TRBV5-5 CASRTGQANYGYTF
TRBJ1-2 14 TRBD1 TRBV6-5 CASSRQGVNYGYTF
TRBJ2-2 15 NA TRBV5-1 CASRREGVSSGELFF
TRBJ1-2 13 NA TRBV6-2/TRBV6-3 CASSFVVSYGYTF
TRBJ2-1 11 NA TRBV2 CASTRDSEGFF
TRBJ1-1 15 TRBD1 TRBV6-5 CASRFSEGANTEAFF
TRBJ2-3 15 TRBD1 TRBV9 CASSAWDSRTDTQYF
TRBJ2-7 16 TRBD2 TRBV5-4 CASSSSAGGLSYEQYF
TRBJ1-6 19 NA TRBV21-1 CASSKDSTLGQGAPSPLHF
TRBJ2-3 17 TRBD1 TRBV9 CASSVSVPGQAGDTQYF
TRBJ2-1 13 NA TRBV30 CAWSGGRTLEQFF
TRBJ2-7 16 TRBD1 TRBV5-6 CASSRSPRTGDYEQYF
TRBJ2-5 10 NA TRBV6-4 CASSSVTQYF
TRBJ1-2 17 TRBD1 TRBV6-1 CASSEEGWAGGHYGYTF
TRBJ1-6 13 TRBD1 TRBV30 CAFSGTDNSPLHF
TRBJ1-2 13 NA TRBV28 CASRLRGHYGYTF
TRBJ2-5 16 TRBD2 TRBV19 CASSIAALAGQETQYF
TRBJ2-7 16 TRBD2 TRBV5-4 CASSLRRTSGGYEQYF
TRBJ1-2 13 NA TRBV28 CASSLGQNYGYTF
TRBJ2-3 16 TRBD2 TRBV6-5 CASSLTSGGDTDTQYF
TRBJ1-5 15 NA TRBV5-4 CASFRTAKRNQPQHF
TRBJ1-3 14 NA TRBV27 CASSLAGVGNTIYF
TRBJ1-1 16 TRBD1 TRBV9 CASSTGGTAGNTEAFF
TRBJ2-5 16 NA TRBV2 CATSRRGGPGGQTQYF
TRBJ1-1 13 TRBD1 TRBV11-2 CASRGQTNTEAFF
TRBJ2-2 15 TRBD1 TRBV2 CASHAGTGFTGELFF
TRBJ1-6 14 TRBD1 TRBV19 CASGTGAASPPLHF
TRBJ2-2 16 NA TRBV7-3 CASSIPGLMNTGELFF
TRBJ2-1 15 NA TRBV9 CASSASGSSYNEQFF
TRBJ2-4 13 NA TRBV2 CASSASWENIQYF
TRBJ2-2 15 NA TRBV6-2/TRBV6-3 CASSLTRLLTGELFF
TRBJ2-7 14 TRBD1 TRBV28 CASSLSTGGNEQYF
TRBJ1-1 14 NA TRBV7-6 CASSPDGVNTEAFF
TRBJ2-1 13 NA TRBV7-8 CASSSLSANEQFF
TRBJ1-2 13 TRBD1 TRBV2 CASRVTGGDGYTF
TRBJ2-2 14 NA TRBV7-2 CASSLNRNTGELFF
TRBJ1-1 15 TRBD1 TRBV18 CASSPGRGLNTEAFF
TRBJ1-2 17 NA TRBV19 CASSIVFSTDIDYGYTF